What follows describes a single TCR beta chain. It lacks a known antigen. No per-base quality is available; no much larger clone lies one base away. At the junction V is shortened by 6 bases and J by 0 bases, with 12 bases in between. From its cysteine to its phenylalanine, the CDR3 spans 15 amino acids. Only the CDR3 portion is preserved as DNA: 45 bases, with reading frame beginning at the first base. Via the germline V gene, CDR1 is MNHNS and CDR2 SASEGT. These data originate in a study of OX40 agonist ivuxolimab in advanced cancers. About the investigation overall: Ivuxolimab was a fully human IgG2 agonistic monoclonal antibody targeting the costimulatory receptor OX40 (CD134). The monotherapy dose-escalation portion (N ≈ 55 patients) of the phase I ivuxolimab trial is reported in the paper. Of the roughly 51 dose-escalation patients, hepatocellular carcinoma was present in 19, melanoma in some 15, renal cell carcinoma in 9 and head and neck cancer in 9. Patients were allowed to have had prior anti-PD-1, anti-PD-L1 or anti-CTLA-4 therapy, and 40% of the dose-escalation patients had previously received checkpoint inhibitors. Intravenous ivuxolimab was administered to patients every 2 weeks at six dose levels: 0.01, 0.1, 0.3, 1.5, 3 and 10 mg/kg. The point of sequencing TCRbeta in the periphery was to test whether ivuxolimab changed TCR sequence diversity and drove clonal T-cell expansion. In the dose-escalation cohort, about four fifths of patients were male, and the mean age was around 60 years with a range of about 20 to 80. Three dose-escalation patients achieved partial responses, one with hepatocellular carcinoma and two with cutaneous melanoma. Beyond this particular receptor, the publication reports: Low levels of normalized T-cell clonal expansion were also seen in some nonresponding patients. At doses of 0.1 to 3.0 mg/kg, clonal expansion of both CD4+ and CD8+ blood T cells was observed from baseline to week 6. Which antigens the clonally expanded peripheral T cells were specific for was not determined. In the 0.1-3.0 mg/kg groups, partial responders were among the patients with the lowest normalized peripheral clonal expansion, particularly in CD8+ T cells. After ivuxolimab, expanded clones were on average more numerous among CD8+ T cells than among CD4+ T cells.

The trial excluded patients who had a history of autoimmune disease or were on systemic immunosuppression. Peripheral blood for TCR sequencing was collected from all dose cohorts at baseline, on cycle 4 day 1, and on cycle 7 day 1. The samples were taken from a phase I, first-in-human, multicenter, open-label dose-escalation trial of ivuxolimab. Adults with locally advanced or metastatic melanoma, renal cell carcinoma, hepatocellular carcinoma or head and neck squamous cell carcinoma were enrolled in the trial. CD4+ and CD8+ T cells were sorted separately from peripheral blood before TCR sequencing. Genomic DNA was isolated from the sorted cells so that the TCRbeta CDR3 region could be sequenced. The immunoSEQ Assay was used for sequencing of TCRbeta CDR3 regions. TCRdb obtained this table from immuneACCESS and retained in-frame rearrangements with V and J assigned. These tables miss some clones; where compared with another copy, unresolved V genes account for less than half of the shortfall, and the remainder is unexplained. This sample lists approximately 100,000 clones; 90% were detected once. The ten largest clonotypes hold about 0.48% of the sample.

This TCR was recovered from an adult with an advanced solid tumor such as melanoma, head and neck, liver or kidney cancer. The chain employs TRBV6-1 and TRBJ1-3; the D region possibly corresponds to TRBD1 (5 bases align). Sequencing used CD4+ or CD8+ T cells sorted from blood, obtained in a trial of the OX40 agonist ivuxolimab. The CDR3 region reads CASSLGAFSGNTIYF. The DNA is TGTGCCAGCAGCCTAGGGGCCTTCTCTGGAAACACCATATATTTT.